This TCR beta chain came from a study of blood T cell repertoires in COVID-19 (dated by TCRdb to 2020 to 2021). About the investigation overall: Samples covering the acute and convalescent phases of COVID-19 were provided by collaborators in the United States, Italy and Spain. Samples came from the ongoing ImmuneRACE study (first 160 participants) plus 1,254 subjects from 6 global collaborators. The repertoires were made available in a free public database intended to serve as a resource for research on the immune response to SARS-CoV-2. Deeply sampled blood TCRbeta repertoires from subjects exposed to, actively infected with, or recovered from COVID-19 were included in the dataset. A de-identified subject ID, COVID-19 status, age in years and sex were almost always included in the sample metadata. The prospective study material was composed of cDNA or gDNA derived from T cells, B-cell-depleted T cells, or PBMCs. Where available, HLA class I and class II types were obtained from metadata supplied by the sample provider rather than from assay-based typing. Broader findings and caveats from the paper: How much clinical and demographic metadata was included differed by source and by participant, and the metadata was provided uncurated.

The junction shows trimming of 5 bases on V and 10 bases on J, and the gene matches do not reach 15 bases of it. The germline V gene provides CDR1 SGHVS and CDR2 FNYEAQ. The CDR3, from cysteine to phenylalanine, totals 17 residues. The entry retains the CDR3 DNA only, 51 bases that are in frame from base 1. The immunoSEQ Assay, a bias-controlled multiplex PCR, was used to amplify TCRbeta CDR3 regions from genomic DNA. In the original analysis: Nucleated cell counts per sample were estimated from amplification of reference gene primers within the assay. To quantify the absolute abundance of each unique TCRbeta CDR3 rearrangement, sequence reads were collapsed and filtered. For each sample, productive Simpson clonality was calculated as the square root of Simpson's diversity index across productive rearrangements. What TCRdb holds here is the immuneACCESS table cut down to in-frame rearrangements. Part of the clones is not present; checked against another copy, under half of the missing clones reflect an unresolved V gene, and the others are unexplained. V and J calls and clone size are given by that table; D and trimming were obtained from the DNA. Here the sample has 94,000 or so clones; 75% to 85% occur a single time. The ten largest clones add up to 20% to 25% of the sample.

Collaborating institutions collected whole blood in K2EDTA tubes following their own protocols. For TCRbeta analysis, collaborators shipped samples in one of three forms: frozen whole blood, isolated PBMCs, or DNA extracted from either of those sample types. This clone was picked up one time. It has no known antigen specificity. The input lacks base qualities; no much larger clone sits a single base away. In this chain, TRBV7-6 is recombined with TRBJ2-2, with 11 central nucleotides matching TRBD1. The sequence derives from a man aged 55 to 70 with acute or convalescent COVID-19. The sample comprised peripheral blood. The DNA sequence follows: TGTGCCAGCAGCCCCGGGACAGGGGGATACCCATGGTTGGAGCTGTTTTTT. It translates to CASSPGTGGYPWLELFF.